This is a list of T cell receptor beta chains from one sample in a study of OX40 agonist ivuxolimab in advanced cancers. Measured with immunoSEQ multiplex PCR; TCRdb has only the in-frame clones, and not every one. The table lists tens of thousands of clones, roughly 87% of them singletons. The material sequenced was CD4+ or CD8+ T cells sorted from blood, taken in a trial of the OX40 agonist ivuxolimab. Every receptor here comes from an adult with an advanced solid tumor such as melanoma, head and neck, liver or kidney cancer. Both conserved end residues are part of each CDR3. Fields, in order: D gene, V gene, J gene, CDR3 DNA, CDR3 protein. The D gene is left open where the match is weak.

.	TRBV19	TRBJ1-1	TGTGCCAGTAGTACCTCAGGGAAGGCGGCTAACACTGAAGCTTTCTTT	CASSTSGKAANTEAFF
.	TRBV10-2	TRBJ2-3	TGCGCCAGCAGCCAGACAGATACGCAGTATTTT	CASSQTDTQYF
TRBD1	TRBV7-9	TRBJ1-3	TGTGCCAGCAGCCCGACAGGGCCCGGAAACACCATATATTTT	CASSPTGPGNTIYF
.	TRBV27	TRBJ1-1	TGTGCCAGCAGTTCTTTCGTTCTGGGGGGGCACAAACGGACTGAAGCTTTCTTT	CASSSFVLGGHKRTEAFF
.	TRBV4-1	TRBJ2-5	TGCGCCAGCAGCCAAACCATCGAGCTTGGGCCGGAGACCCAGTACTTC	CASSQTIELGPETQYF
.	TRBV30	TRBJ2-7	TGTGCCTGGAGTGTACGGTCGGGGGTCGAGCAGTACTTC	CAWSVRSGVEQYF
.	TRBV28	TRBJ1-2	TGTGCCAGCAGTCTACCCCTGCGCTATGGCTACACCTTC	CASSLPLRYGYTF
.	TRBV30	TRBJ1-1	TGTGCCTCCTCAAAAACACTGACGAACACTGAAGCTTTCTTT	CASSKTLTNTEAFF
TRBD2	TRBV28	TRBJ2-1	TGTGCCAGCAGTGTCGAAGGACTAGCCGATGAGCAGTTCTTC	CASSVEGLADEQFF
.	TRBV7-9	TRBJ2-7	TGTGCCAGCAGCTCAAGAGACAGCACAACCTACGAGCAGTACTTC	CASSSRDSTTYEQYF
.	TRBV28	TRBJ1-1	TGTGCCAGCAGTTTAGGACTAACCAAGACAAATTCCCCCGGCACTGAAGCTTTCTTT	CASSLGLTKTNSPGTEAFF
.	TRBV6-1	TRBJ2-1	TGTGCCAGCAGTGAAAGATCAGGGATCAATGAGCAGTTCTTC	CASSERSGINEQFF
TRBD1	TRBV11-2	TRBJ2-7	TGTGCCAGCAGCCCGGACAGGCCCTACGAGCAGTACTTC	CASSPDRPYEQYF
.	TRBV11-2	TRBJ2-7	TGTGCCAGCAGATCTAACACGGGTCCGTTGGGCTACGAGCAGTACTTC	CASRSNTGPLGYEQYF
.	TRBV7-8	TRBJ2-7	TGTGCCAGCAGCACACCATGGCCAGCCGGCTACGAGCAGTACTTC	CASSTPWPAGYEQYF
.	TRBV7-9	TRBJ2-6	TGTGCCAGCAGCTTAGAAGAAGGATTTTCTGGGGCCAACGTCCTGACTTTC	CASSLEEGFSGANVLTF
.	TRBV18	TRBJ2-6	TGTGCCAGCTCACCCAGGAGCTCTGGGGCCAACGTCCTGACTTTC	CASSPRSSGANVLTF
.	TRBV7-9	TRBJ2-3	TGTGCCAGCAGCTTAGTGGGTTCCGACACAGATACGCAGTATTTT	CASSLVGSDTDTQYF
.	TRBV15	TRBJ2-5	TGTGCCACAGCTACAGGGTACCAAGAGACCCAGTACTTC	CATATGYQETQYF
.	TRBV28	TRBJ1-2	TGTGCCAGCACCCGGCGCTTAAGGGGTGGCTACACCTTC	CASTRRLRGGYTF
TRBD1	TRBV30	TRBJ2-2	TGTGCCTGGAGTGCGGGACAGGGGACCGGGGAGCTGTTTTTT	CAWSAGQGTGELFF
.	TRBV4-1	TRBJ1-2	TGCGCCAGCAGCCAAGAAGCCCGGTGGCGGGCTAACTATGGCTACACCTTC	CASSQEARWRANYGYTF
.	TRBV6-1	TRBJ2-2	TGTGCCAGCAGTGGCAGGGGCCCCGGGGAGCTGTTTTTT	CASSGRGPGELFF
.	TRBV19	TRBJ2-7	TGTGCCAGTAGTATGGAGGCGACCTACGAGCAGTACTTC	CASSMEATYEQYF
.	TRBV7-9	TRBJ2-7	TGTGCCAGCAGCTTCCACACGACCGGCGAGCAGTACTTC	CASSFHTTGEQYF
TRBD1	TRBV6-5	TRBJ1-1	TGTGCCAGCAGTTCTGGACAGGGGCGAGCTTTCTTT	CASSSGQGRAFF
TRBD2	TRBV9	TRBJ2-3	TGTGCCAGCAGCGAGCGGGGGGGGACCACAGATACGCAGTATTTT	CASSERGGTTDTQYF
.	TRBV4-2	TRBJ1-2	TGTGCCAGCAGCCAAGTAGTTTCCTCGGTTGGCTACACCTTC	CASSQVVSSVGYTF
.	TRBV28	TRBJ2-2	TGTGCCAGCAGTTTATTCGGGCAGGGGGGGCCCGGGGAGCTGTTTTTT	CASSLFGQGGPGELFF